These 17 T cell receptor beta chains came from one sample sequenced in a study of human T cells and chemical hapten exposure. Stated time point: patch test 2, 6 weeks after DPC sensitization. Sample treatment: therapeutic diphenylcyclopropenone sensitization with weekly scalp DPC. In TCRdb, the RACE reads were re-called with MiXCR into one record per CDR3 protein. The table includes some 90,000 distinct CDR3 sequences, more than 9.5% detected once. This specimen consisted of whole blood, obtained in connection with sensitization to the hapten diphenylcyclopropenone (DPC). These receptors were collected from a middle-aged woman with alopecia areata. Some clones in this sample may be carry-over from other donors' samples.

The sample holds many counts of this clonotype. This chain uses TRBV7-6 with TRBJ1-1; D ambiguous. This CDR3 spans 13 amino acids. CDR1 is SGHVS and CDR2 is FNYEAQ in the germline V gene. Trimming removed 3 bases at V and 6 bases at J, with 11 bases between. The CDR3 DNA follows: TGTGCCAGCAGCTTTAGATCCGGGTCTGAAGCTTTCTTT. Amino acid sequence: CASSFRSGSEAFF.

This clonotype has ten or more counts. The chain carries TRBV21-1 and TRBJ2-1; TRBD2 is the table's D call and was not checked against the DNA. TRBV21-1 is a pseudogene segment. CDR3 length: 16 amino acids. The chain's CDR3 is CASRGGTSEGQIEQFF. DNA for the CDR3: TGTGCCAGCAGAGGGGGGACTAGCGAGGGACAAATTGAGCAGTTCTTC.

In its sample, this clonotype was seen a few times. The rearrangement joins TRBV19 to TRBJ2-3; D gene uncertain. V lost 3 bases and J lost 8, with 15 bases in between. The CDR3 contains 14 residues. Germline lookup yields CDR1 LNHDA and CDR2 SQIVND (reference sequence). CDR3 in amino acids: CASSISSSGVTQYF. In nucleotides, the CDR3 is TGTGCCAGTAGTATTAGCAGCTCCGGTGTTACGCAGTATTTT. The full variable domain, its missing parts supplied by reference TRBV19 and TRBJ2-3, is DGGITQSPKYLFRKEGQNVTLSCEQNLNHDAMYWYRQDPGQGLRLIYYSQIVNDFQKGDIAEGYSVSREKKESFPLTVTSAQKNPTAFYLCASSISSSGVTQYFGPGTRLTVL.

This clonotype was detected ten times or more. The J gene is TRBJ2-4, the V gene TRBV19; a possible D gene is TRBD1 (5 bases). The CDR3 runs to 19 residues. Germline values: CDR1 LNHDA, CDR2 SQIVND (reference sequence). The ends were cut back, 6 bases at V and 0 bases at J, with 24 bases in the middle. The CDR3 nucleotides read TGTGCCAGTAGCCCCCCAAGCTGGAGACAGACACTAGCCAAAAACATTCAGTACTTC. Translated, it gives CASSPPSWRQTLAKNIQYF.

There are many counts of this clonotype. The chain combines TRBV5-5 with TRBJ1-1, with 9 bases fitting TRBD1. J lost 4 bases, V lost 4 bases, and 2 bases had no gene match. CDR1 and CDR2 (germline): SGHKS, YYEKEE (reference sequence). CDR3 size: 13 residues. The CDR3: CASSTDRGTEAFF. The DNA for the CDR3 is TGTGCCAGCAGCACGGACAGGGGCACTGAAGCTTTCTTT. Complete variable domain (other parts from reference TRBV5-5 and TRBJ1-1): DAGVTQSPTHLIKTRGQQVTLRCSPISGHKSVSWYQQVLGQGPQFIFQYYEKEERGRGNFPDRFSARQFPNYSSELNVNALLLGDSALYLCASSTDRGTEAFFGQGTRLTVV.

The gene calls are TRBV7-2 and TRBJ2-4, with 7 bases fitting TRBD1. The CDR3 has 18 amino acids. Unmatched junction bases numbered 14, after V lost 3 bases and J lost 3 bases. Looked up from germline, CDR1 is SGHTA and CDR2 is FQGNSA. This CDR3 is CASSLVPGGASDKNIQYF. The CDR3 nucleotides are TGTGCCAGCAGCTTGGTCCCAGGGGGAGCCAGCGACAAAAACATTCAGTACTTC. The variable domain in full, with the rest retrieved from reference TRBV7-2 and TRBJ2-4, is GAGVSQSPSNKVTEKGKDVELRCDPISGHTALYWYRQSLGQGLEFLIYFQGNSAPDKSGLPSDRFSAERTGGSVSTLTIQRTQQEDSAVYLCASSLVPGGASDKNIQYFGAGTRLSVL.

This clonotype was counted at least ten times. V gene TRBV11-2 combines with J gene TRBJ2-3; 9 nucleotides agree with TRBD1. CDR1 and CDR2 from the germline V gene are SGHAT and FQNNGV. CDR3 length: 16 residues. V lost 4 bases to trimming and J lost 6 bases; unmatched junction nucleotides: 11. For the CDR3, the DNA is TGTGCCAGCAGCTCCGTCCGGGACAGGGTTTCGGATACGCAGTATTTT. Its translation is CASSSVRDRVSDTQYF.

This clonotype was observed a handful of times. The rearrangement uses TRBV10-3 and TRBJ2-2; TRBD1 matches at 9 bases. J was trimmed by 5 bases and V by 7 bases; bases with no gene match: 20. Germline V gene sequence: CDR1 ENHRY, CDR2 SYGVKD. The CDR3 has 19 residues. The CDR3 sequence is CAITRRAAGQGSPTGELFF. The CDR3 DNA sequence: TGTGCCATCACCCGAAGGGCAGCGGGACAGGGTAGTCCTACCGGGGAGCTGTTTTTT.

This clonotype was seen repeatedly, ten times or more. The chain has TRBV24-1 and TRBJ2-1, with 8 bases that match TRBD1. With 5 bases clipped from V and 4 bases from J, the junction kept 3 bases outside the gene matches. Germline CDR1 reads KGHDR; CDR2 reads SFDVKD. This CDR3 is 14 amino acids long. In DNA, the CDR3 is TGTGCCACCAGTGGAGGGACAGGTTACAATGAGCAGTTCTTC. Encoded protein: CATSGGTGYNEQFF.

The chain uses TRBV3-1 and TRBJ2-3; tentative D call: TRBD2 (5 bases). V was cut by 2 bases and J by 0 bases, with 12 bases left in between. CDR1 is LGHDT, CDR2 YNNKEL, per germline (reference sequence). The CDR3 has 16 amino acids. CDR3 nucleotides: TGTGCCAGCAGCCAACCCGGGAAGAGGAGCACAGATACGCAGTATTTT. It translates to CASSQPGKRSTDTQYF.

This clonotype has only a few counts. The chain joins TRBV7-2 to TRBJ2-1, with 10 bases matching TRBD2. Trimming at V came to 5 bases and at J to 8 bases, leaving 18 bases not matched to a gene. The V gene's germline CDR1 is SGHTA and CDR2 FQGNSA. CDR3 length: 18 amino acids. The CDR3 loop reads CASSIRTSGPKGGYEQFF. For the CDR3, the DNA is TGTGCCAGCAGCATACGGACTAGCGGCCCTAAGGGCGGCTATGAGCAGTTCTTC.

This clonotype was seen a handful of times. This chain connects TRBV14 to TRBJ2-5, with a weak D call TRBD1 (6 bases). The V end lost 1 base, the J end lost 4 bases, and 16 bases lay between the germline ends. Germline V CDR1 and CDR2: SGHDN, FVKESK. The CDR3 runs 16 residues. CDR3 coding DNA: TGTGCCAGCAGCCAAGCAAACAGGGTCGCCGGAGAGACCCAGTACTTC. Translating it yields CASSQANRVAGETQYF.

This clonotype was seen more than once but under ten times. The chain combines TRBV28 with TRBJ1-4, with TRBD1 identical over 8 bases. Trimming removed 8 bases from V and 8 bases from J; junction bases left unmatched: 7. The CDR3 has 13 residues. Germline loops: CDR1 MDHEN, CDR2 SYDVKM. CDR3 loop: CASDRGRDEKLFF. Here the CDR3 DNA reads TGTGCCAGCGACAGGGGCAGGGACGAAAAACTGTTTTTT.

The chain joins TRBV6-2 or TRBV6-3 to TRBJ2-4; D unresolved. This CDR3 is 11 amino acids long. V was clipped by 6 bases and J by 9 bases, with 9 bases between them. Germline CDR1 reads MNHEY; CDR2 reads SVGEGT. This CDR3 is CASSSPGIQYF. The CDR3 DNA reads TGTGCCAGCAGCTCCCCGGGCATTCAGTACTTC.

This rearrangement joins TRBV12-3 or TRBV12-4 to TRBJ2-7; the D is unclear. V was pared by 5 bases and J by 2 bases, with 13 bases between. The CDR3 has 14 amino acids. CDR3 DNA sequence: TGTGCCAGCAGTCCAGCGACTGGAACCTACGAGCAGTACTTC. Translated, it gives CASSPATGTYEQYF.

The chain couples TRBV12-3 or TRBV12-4 to TRBJ2-1; 12 nucleotides align to TRBD2. The ends lost 3 bases at V and 4 bases at J; junction bases unmatched: 4. This CDR3 has 16 residues. The CDR3 DNA follows: TGTGCCAGCAGTTTGGCCCTAGCGGGAGGGTACAATGAGCAGTTCTTC. This codes for CASSLALAGGYNEQFF.

This clonotype was counted ten times or more. The chain employs TRBV7-9 and TRBJ2-7; perhaps TRBD1 as D (6 bases). Germline-derived CDR1 and CDR2 are SEHNR and FQNEAQ (reference sequence). The length of the CDR3 is 14 residues. Trimming left V 3 bases short and J 2 bases short, with 11 bases between. The CDR3 region is CASSLPGAPYEQYF. The DNA of the CDR3 is TGTGCCAGCAGCTTGCCAGGGGCACCCTACGAGCAGTACTTC.